Shown below are 24 T cell receptor beta chains from a single sample sequenced in a study of T cell repertoires in cytomegalovirus infection. The antigens these receptors bind are not known. TCRdb independently ran MiXCR on the reads; one entry per CDR3 protein. Here the sample spans some 200,000 distinct CDR3 sequences, around two fifths being singletons. The sequenced sample was CD8+ T cells from cultured PBMCs, obtained from culture after CMV antigen stimulation. The receptor source for this set is a human donor in good health (CMV status not recorded). Some clones in this sample may be carry-over from other donors' samples.

In this sample, this clonotype turned up a few times. The chain links TRBV28 to TRBJ1-2, with TRBD1 matching over 10 bases. Per germline, CDR1 MDHEN and CDR2 SYDVKM. CDR3 length: 17 amino acids. After removal of 2 bases from V and 2 bases from J, the junction contained 8 bases not matched to a gene. CDR3 in amino acids: CASSLPPRDRGNYGYTF. Here the CDR3 DNA reads TGTGCCAGCAGTTTACCCCCCCGGGACAGGGGAAACTATGGCTACACCTTC.

This clonotype showed up many times. The chain couples TRBV7-9 to TRBJ1-1, with 8 bases fitting TRBD1. V lost 5 bases, J lost 5 bases, and 13 bases stayed unmatched. The CDR3 has 16 residues. Germline loops: CDR1 SEHNR, CDR2 FQNEAQ (reference sequence). The CDR3 loop is CASSPRPDRARTEAFF. The CDR3 coding sequence is TGTGCCAGCAGCCCACGGCCGGACAGGGCGAGAACTGAAGCTTTCTTT.

This chain uses TRBV29-1 with TRBJ2-2, with D uncertain. V was trimmed by 1 base and J by 2 bases, leaving 5 bases between them. Germline V gene data show CDR1 as SQVTM and CDR2 as ANQGSEA. This CDR3 contains 13 residues. CDR3 residues: CSVEALNTGELFF. For the CDR3, the DNA is TGCAGCGTTGAAGCCCTAAACACCGGGGAGCTGTTTTTT.

The rearrangement joins TRBV19 to TRBJ2-7; 9 positions agree with TRBD2. Germline CDR1 LNHDA, CDR2 SQIVND (reference sequence). V shed 5 bases and J 2 bases; nucleotides not matched to a gene: 4. The CDR3 loop spans 14 amino acids. The CDR3 coding sequence is TGTGCCAGTAGTTCGGCTAGCGGGACCTACGAGCAGTACTTC. Encoded protein: CASSSASGTYEQYF.

This chain joins TRBV19 and TRBJ1-1; D remains unclear. Trimming removed 7 bases at V and 8 bases at J, with 17 bases between. Germline CDR1 LNHDA, CDR2 SQIVND (reference sequence). The CDR3 runs 13 residues. This CDR3 is CASTAGTAGEAFF. The CDR3 nucleotides read TGTGCCAGTACCGCGGGCACCGCAGGAGAAGCTTTCTTT.

This rearrangement joins TRBV27 to TRBJ1-6, with D unclear. The CDR3 loop spans 18 amino acids. V lost 5 bases to trimming and J lost 13 bases, with 30 bases between them. Germline values: CDR1 MNHEY, CDR2 SMNVEV (reference sequence). CDR3: CASSTPNRKLGKPGPLHF. The CDR3 DNA reads as TGTGCCAGCAGTACCCCAAACAGAAAGCTGGGGAAACCGGGCCCCCTCCACTTT.

The chain uses TRBV6-5 and TRBJ1-6; TRBD1 aligns across 7 bases. V was clipped by 5 bases and J by 6 bases; unmatched bases: 10. CDR1 MNHEY and CDR2 SVGAGI come from the germline V gene. The CDR3 contains 16 residues. CDR3 sequence: CASSPPPTGRNSPLHF. CDR3 DNA: TGTGCCAGCAGTCCTCCCCCGACAGGGCGTAATTCACCCCTCCACTTT.

The chain uses TRBV11-2 and TRBJ2-5, with TRBD2 matching 16 bases. This CDR3 has 17 residues. The V gene end was trimmed by 4 bases and the J gene end by 4 bases; junction bases not matched to a gene: 6. The germline CDR1 and CDR2 sequences are SGHAT and FQNNGV. DNA for the CDR3: TGTGCCAGCAGCTCCGGGACTAGCGGGGGGGCGGGAGAGACCCAGTACTTC. Protein: CASSSGTSGGAGETQYF.

This clonotype appeared a few times. The chain has TRBV7-9 and TRBJ2-1, with D perhaps matching TRBD1 (8 bases). The CDR3 consists of 16 residues. V was clipped by 5 bases and J by 7 bases, with 21 bases between them. Germline V gene data show CDR1 as SEHNR and CDR2 as FQNEAQ (reference sequence). CDR3 DNA sequence: TGTGCCAGCAGCCCCGGGAGGCGGACAGGGAGGAATGAGCAGTTCTTC. Its translation is CASSPGRRTGRNEQFF.

This chain links TRBV7-6 with TRBJ1-2; 9 nucleotides align to TRBD1. Germline CDR1 and CDR2: SGHVS and FNYEAQ. The CDR3 loop spans 14 amino acids. V dropped 5 bases and J dropped 6; count of bases not matched to a gene: 7. This CDR3 is CASSPRDRVDGYTF. In nucleotides, the CDR3 is TGTGCCAGCAGCCCTCGGGACAGGGTGGATGGCTACACCTTC.

This chain uses TRBV7-4 with TRBJ2-5, with a weak D call TRBD2 (5 bases). Trimming took off 6 bases at V and 4 bases at J, with 15 bases between the two ends. CDR1 SGHVT and CDR2 SQSDAQ come from the germline V gene. This CDR3 has 14 residues. CDR3 bases: TGTGCCAGCAGTCCCTCCGGGAAGGTAGAGACCCAGTACTTC. This sequence encodes CASSPSGKVETQYF.

In its sample, this clonotype was seen once. V gene TRBV27 combines with J gene TRBJ2-1; the D gene is possibly TRBD1 (5 bases). Trimming left V 3 bases short and J 6 bases short, with 9 bases between. The CDR3 has 13 amino acids. CDR1 is MNHEY and CDR2 is SMNVEV in the germline V gene (reference sequence). CDR3 residues: CASSLGLLNEQFF. The CDR3 region has the DNA TGTGCCAGCAGTTTGGGGCTACTCAATGAGCAGTTCTTC.

CDR3 residues: CASSLEVLLTPRTEAFF. DNA for the CDR3: TGTGCCAGCAGCTTAGAGGTTTTGCTGACGCCGAGGACTGAAGCTTTCTTT. The V call is TRBV11-2, the J call TRBJ1-1; no clear D. The CDR3 is made up of 17 amino acids. Per germline, CDR1 SGHAT and CDR2 FQNNGV. Deletions cut 0 bases from V and 5 bases from J, with 19 bases between.

DNA for the CDR3: TGTGCCAGCAGTCCCCGGGACAGGGGGCCCTATGGCTACACCTTC. Translated, it gives CASSPRDRGPYGYTF. The genes are TRBV12-3 or TRBV12-4 and TRBJ1-2; 12 positions agree with TRBD1. The V gene end was trimmed by 5 bases and the J gene end by 4 bases; junction bases not matched to a gene: 5. This CDR3 has 15 amino acids.

This clonotype was counted once. The chain joins TRBV27 to TRBJ2-7, with a weak D call TRBD2 (6 bases). Germline values: CDR1 MNHEY, CDR2 SMNVEV (reference sequence). Trimming cost V 0 bases and J 7 bases, with 10 bases left between them. CDR3 length: 13 residues. The CDR3 reads CASSLSIGREQYF. CDR3 sequence (DNA): TGTGCCAGCAGTTTATCGATAGGGAGGGAGCAGTACTTC.

This clonotype was observed a few times. The V call is TRBV7-6, the J call TRBJ2-1; 8 bases are a match to TRBD2. This CDR3 spans 17 amino acids. Trimming took 0 bases from V and 10 from J; bases not matched to a gene: 14. The germline gives CDR1 SGHVS, CDR2 FNYEAQ. CDR3 in DNA: TGTGCCAGCAGCTTAGCGTCAGGCGGGAGGCCATTAGGAGAGCAGTTCTTC. It translates to CASSLASGGRPLGEQFF.

The chain recombines TRBV7-3 with TRBJ1-1, with D maybe TRBD1 (5 bases). V dropped 6 bases and J dropped 0 bases, with 14 bases sitting between them. The CDR3 sequence is 15 residues long. Germline V gives CDR1 SGHTA, CDR2 FQGTGA. CDR3 sequence: CASRLSDSMNTEAFF. The DNA for the CDR3 is TGTGCCAGCAGACTCTCCGACAGCATGAACACTGAAGCTTTCTTT. Based on the CDR3 plus reference TRBV7-3 and TRBJ1-1, the full variable domain is GAGVSQTPSNKVTEKGKYVELRCDPISGHTALYWYRQSLGQGPEFLIYFQGTGAADDSGLPNDRFFAVRPEGSVSTLKIQRTERGDSAVYLCASRLSDSMNTEAFFGQGTRLTVV.

The J gene is TRBJ1-2, the V gene TRBV7-6; TRBD1 matches 11 bases. The V and J ends lost 1 base and 6 bases, in that order; junction bases with no gene match: 7. This CDR3 is 16 amino acids long. Germline V gene data show CDR1 as SGHVS and CDR2 as FNYEAQ. In nucleotides, the CDR3 is TGTGCCAGCAGCTTAGAATTGGGGACAGGGGGACATGGCTACACCTTC. As protein: CASSLELGTGGHGYTF.

This chain uses TRBV7-4 with TRBJ2-7, with a tentative D call TRBD1 (5 bases). This CDR3 contains 13 residues. Germline CDR1 reads SGHVT; CDR2 reads SQSDAQ. V gave up 4 bases and J gave up 2 bases, with 9 bases separating them. The CDR3 here is CASSSQGTYEQYF. The CDR3, as DNA: TGTGCCAGCAGCTCCCAGGGTACCTACGAGCAGTACTTC.

This clonotype was seen at least ten times. This chain joins TRBV7-8 and TRBJ2-3; 8 bases align to TRBD1. This CDR3 is built from 13 residues. V lost 1 base, J lost 13 bases, and 7 bases stayed unmatched. In germline, CDR1 is SGHVS, CDR2 FQNEAQ. The CDR3 sequence is CASSLVDQGAEYF. CDR3 nucleotide sequence: TGTGCCAGCAGCTTAGTTGATCAGGGGGCAGAGTATTTT.

This clonotype was found a few times. Its ends do not fully match the called genes, so a read error is possible. This chain links TRBV7-2 with TRBJ1-1; D gene unclear. CDR3 length: 16 amino acids. Looked up from germline, CDR1 is SGHTA and CDR2 is FQGNSA. The CDR3 nucleotides are TGTGCTAGCAGCTTAGATTCCATGGGCTCGAACACTGAAGCTTTCTTT. Its protein is CASSLDSMGSNTEAFF.

Only a few counts were recorded for this clonotype. The rearrangement joins TRBV7-3 to TRBJ2-7, with TRBD2 matching over 9 bases. V shed 1 base, J shed 5 bases, and the junction held 12 bases outside the gene matches. Germline CDR1 SGHTA, CDR2 FQGTGA. This CDR3 has 17 residues. CDR3 in amino acids: CASSLKGGRTSADEQYF. The CDR3 DNA reads TGTGCCAGCAGCTTAAAGGGGGGGCGGACTAGCGCCGACGAGCAGTACTTC.

The chain recombines TRBV14 with TRBJ2-3; 8 bases match TRBD1. This CDR3 has 12 amino acids. J was trimmed by 11 bases and V by 4 bases; bases with no gene match: 5. Germline V gives CDR1 SGHDN, CDR2 FVKESK. The CDR3 nucleotides are TGTGCCAGCAGCCCGCAGGGGGCCTGGCAGTATTTT. Its protein product is CASSPQGAWQYF. The variable domain in full, with the rest retrieved from reference TRBV14 and TRBJ2-3, is EAGVTQFPSHSVIEKGQTVTLRCDPISGHDNLYWYRRVMGKEIKFLLHFVKESKQDESGMPNNRFLAERTGGTYSTLKVQPAELEDSGVYFCASSPQGAWQYFGPGTRLTVL.

This clonotype has more than one count but fewer than ten. This sequence joins TRBV27 and TRBJ2-3; D might be TRBD1 (5 bases). CDR1 is MNHEY, CDR2 SMNVEV, per germline (reference sequence). V gave up 3 bases and J gave up 1 base, with 14 bases separating them. The CDR3 runs to 16 residues. CDR3 in amino acids: CASSFWTQLGTDTQYF. CDR3 sequence (DNA): TGTGCCAGCAGTTTCTGGACACAGCTGGGCACAGATACGCAGTATTTT.